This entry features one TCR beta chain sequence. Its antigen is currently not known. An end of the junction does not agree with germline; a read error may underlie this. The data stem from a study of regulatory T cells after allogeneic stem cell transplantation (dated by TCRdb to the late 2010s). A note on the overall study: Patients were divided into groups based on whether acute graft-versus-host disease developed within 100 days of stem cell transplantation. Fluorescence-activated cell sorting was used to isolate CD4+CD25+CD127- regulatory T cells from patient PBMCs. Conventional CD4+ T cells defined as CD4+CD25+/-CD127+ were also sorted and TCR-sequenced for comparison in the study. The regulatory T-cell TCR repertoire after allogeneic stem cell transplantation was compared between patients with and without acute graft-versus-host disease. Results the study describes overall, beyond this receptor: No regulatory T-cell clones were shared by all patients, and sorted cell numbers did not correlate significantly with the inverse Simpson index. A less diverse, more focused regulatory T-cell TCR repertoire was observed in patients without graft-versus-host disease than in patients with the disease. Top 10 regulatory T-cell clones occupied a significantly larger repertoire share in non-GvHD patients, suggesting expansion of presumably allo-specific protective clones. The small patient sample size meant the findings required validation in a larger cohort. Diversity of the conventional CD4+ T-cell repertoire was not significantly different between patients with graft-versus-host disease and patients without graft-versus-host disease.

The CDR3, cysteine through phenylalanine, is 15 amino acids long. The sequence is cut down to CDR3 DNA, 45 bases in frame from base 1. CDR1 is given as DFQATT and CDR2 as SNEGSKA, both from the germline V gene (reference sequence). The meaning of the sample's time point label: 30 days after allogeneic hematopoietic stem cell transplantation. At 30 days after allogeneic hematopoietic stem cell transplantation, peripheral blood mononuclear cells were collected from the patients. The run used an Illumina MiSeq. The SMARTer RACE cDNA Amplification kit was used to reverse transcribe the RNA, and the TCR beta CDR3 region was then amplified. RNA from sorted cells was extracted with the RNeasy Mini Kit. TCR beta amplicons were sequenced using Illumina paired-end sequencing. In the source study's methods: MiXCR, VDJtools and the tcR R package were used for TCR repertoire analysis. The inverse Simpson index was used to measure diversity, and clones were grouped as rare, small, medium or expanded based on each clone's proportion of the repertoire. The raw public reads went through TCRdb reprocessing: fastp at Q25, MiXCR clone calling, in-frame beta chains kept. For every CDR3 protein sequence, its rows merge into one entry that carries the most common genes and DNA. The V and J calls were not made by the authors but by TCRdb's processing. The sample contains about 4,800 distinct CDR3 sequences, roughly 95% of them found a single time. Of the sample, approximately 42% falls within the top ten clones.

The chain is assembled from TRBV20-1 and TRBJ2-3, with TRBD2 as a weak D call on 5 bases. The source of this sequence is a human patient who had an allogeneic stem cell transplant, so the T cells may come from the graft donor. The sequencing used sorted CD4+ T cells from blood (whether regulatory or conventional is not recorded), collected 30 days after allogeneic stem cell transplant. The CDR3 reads CSARDPSAEGDPHYF. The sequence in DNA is TGCAGTGCTAGAGATCCTTCTGCAGAGGGAGATCCGCATTATTTT.